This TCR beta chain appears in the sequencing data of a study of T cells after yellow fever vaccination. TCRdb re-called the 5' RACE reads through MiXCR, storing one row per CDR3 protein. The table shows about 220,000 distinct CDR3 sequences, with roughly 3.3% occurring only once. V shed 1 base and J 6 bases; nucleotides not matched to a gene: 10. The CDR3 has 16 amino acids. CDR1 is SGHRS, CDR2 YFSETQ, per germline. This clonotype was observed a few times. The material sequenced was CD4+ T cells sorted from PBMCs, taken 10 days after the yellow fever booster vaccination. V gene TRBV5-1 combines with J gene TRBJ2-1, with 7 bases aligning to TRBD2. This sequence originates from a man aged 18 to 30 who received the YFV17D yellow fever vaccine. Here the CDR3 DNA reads TGCGCCAGCAGCTTGTGGCTAGCGGACCCTCCCAATGAGCAGTTCTTC. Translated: CASSLWLADPPNEQFF.